This entry lists 25 T cell receptor beta chains sequenced from one sample in a study of T-cell reconstitution after alpha-beta-depleted transplantation in children. As it was prepared, the TCRbeta library received unique molecular identifiers. A single record per CDR3 protein comes from TCRdb applying MiXCR to the PCR reads. This sample carries about 610,000 distinct CDR3 sequences, about 10% of them seen once, and the ten largest clones take less than 4.5%. Here the sequenced sample was PBMCs from the stem cell graft donor, taken from the stem cell graft. These receptors originate from a human donor who donated a stem cell graft to a child with acute myeloid leukemia.

The gene calls are TRBV30 and TRBJ2-7; tentatively, D is TRBD1 (6 bases). The CDR3 totals 11 residues. Trimming took 5 bases from V and 1 from J, leaving 6 bases between them. Germline V gives CDR1 GTSNPN, CDR2 SVGIG (reference sequence). The CDR3 region is CAWDRSYEQYF. The DNA for the CDR3 is TGTGCCTGGGACAGGTCCTACGAGCAGTACTTC.

This clonotype was detected only once. The V call is TRBV19, the J call TRBJ2-2; 11 nucleotides line up with TRBD2. The CDR3 runs 16 residues. Germline CDR1 reads LNHDA; CDR2 reads SQIVND (reference sequence). Trimming took 4 bases from V and 6 from J; bases not matched to a gene: 7. The chain's CDR3 is CASSTRLAGFAGELFF. The CDR3 region has the DNA TGTGCCAGTAGTACGAGACTAGCGGGATTCGCCGGGGAGCTGTTTTTT. The entire variable domain, with the rest obtained from reference TRBV19 and TRBJ2-2, is as follows: DGGITQSPKYLFRKEGQNVTLSCEQNLNHDAMYWYRQDPGQGLRLIYYSQIVNDFQKGDIAEGYSVSREKKESFPLTVTSAQKNPTAFYLCASSTRLAGFAGELFFGEGSRLTVL.

The V call is TRBV20-1, the J call TRBJ2-7, with TRBD1 as a possible D gene (6 bases). Per the germline V gene, CDR1 is DFQATT and CDR2 is SNEGSKA (reference sequence). This CDR3 comprises 15 residues. Deletions cut 2 bases from V and 5 bases from J, with 19 bases between. In DNA, the CDR3 is TGCAGTGCTAGACCCTGGGGAGCAGCAGGGGACGAGCAGTACTTC. Translated, it gives CSARPWGAAGDEQYF.

This clonotype was seen many times. The V call is TRBV7-9, the J call TRBJ2-2, with 7 bases fitting TRBD2. Germline V gene sequence: CDR1 SEHNR, CDR2 FQNEAQ (reference sequence). J lost 3 bases, V lost 4 bases, and 5 bases had no gene match. This CDR3 spans 15 amino acids. Written as DNA, the CDR3 is TGTGCCAGCAGCTACCTTAGCGGGTACACCGGGGAGCTGTTTTTT. Encoded protein: CASSYLSGYTGELFF.

This clonotype was found many times. J is TRBJ2-1 and V is TRBV20-1, with 12 bases lining up with TRBD2. Germline CDR1 reads DFQATT; CDR2 reads SNEGSKA (reference sequence). The junction had 7 bases not matched to a gene; V was cut back by 1 base and J by 3 bases. CDR3 length: 17 amino acids. DNA of the CDR3: TGCAGTGCTAGAGCCCGACTAGCGGGAGTAAACTACAATGAGCAGTTCTTC. Encoded protein: CSARARLAGVNYNEQFF.

This clonotype appeared a few times. The chain carries TRBV20-1 and TRBJ2-7, with TRBD2 matching 10 bases. In germline, CDR1 is DFQATT, CDR2 SNEGSKA (reference sequence). V shed 1 base and J 5 bases; nucleotides not matched to a gene: 2. The CDR3 contains 13 residues. CDR3 sequence: CSARALAGNEQYF. CDR3 bases: TGCAGTGCTAGAGCACTAGCGGGAAACGAGCAGTACTTC.

In this sample, this clonotype turned up many times. J is TRBJ2-1 and V is TRBV24-1, with 10 bases identical to TRBD1. V lost 8 bases, J lost 9 bases, and 6 bases stayed unmatched. Germline assignment: CDR1 KGHDR and CDR2 SFDVKD. CDR3 size: 13 residues. DNA of the CDR3: TGTGCCACCACCGGGACAGGGGCGGGTGAGCAGTTCTTC. The encoded protein is CATTGTGAGEQFF.

This clonotype occurred a few times. The chain is built from TRBV20-1 and TRBJ2-7, with D possibly being TRBD2 (6 bases). Germline CDR1 DFQATT, CDR2 SNEGSKA (reference sequence). Trimming stripped 1 base from V and 4 bases from J, with 14 bases between. The CDR3 runs 14 residues. The CDR3 region has the DNA TGCAGTGCTAGAGGACCGGGAGCCATTTACGAGCAGTACTTC. Its protein is CSARGPGAIYEQYF.

This clonotype was recorded many times. The rearrangement joins TRBV7-9 to TRBJ1-3, with D possibly being TRBD1 (5 bases). The CDR3 contains 14 residues. V lost 3 bases to trimming and J lost 4 bases, with 10 bases between them. The germline V gene encodes CDR1 SEHNR and CDR2 FQNEAQ (reference sequence). This CDR3 is CASSLTDGGNTIYF. The DNA of the CDR3 is TGTGCCAGCAGCTTGACAGACGGGGGAAACACCATATATTTT.

The chain combines TRBV12-3 or TRBV12-4 with TRBJ1-5, with 7 bases matching TRBD1. The CDR3 contains 14 residues. V was pared by 7 bases and J by 5 bases, with 8 bases of the junction left unmatched. The CDR3 protein is CASTLDRAYQPQHF. The CDR3 DNA sequence: TGTGCCAGCACCCTAGACAGGGCCTATCAGCCCCAGCATTTT.

In its sample, this clonotype was seen many times. The chain carries TRBV5-4 and TRBJ2-7; TRBD1 aligns across 8 bases. After removal of 6 bases from V and 3 bases from J, the junction contained 8 bases not matched to a gene. CDR1 is SGHNT and CDR2 is YYREEE in the germline V gene (reference sequence). This CDR3 comprises 14 residues. The CDR3 sequence is CASTRGQGSYEQYF. In nucleotides, the CDR3 is TGTGCCAGCACTAGAGGACAGGGAAGCTACGAGCAGTACTTC. The whole variable domain, remainder taken from reference TRBV5-4 and TRBJ2-7, is ETGVTQSPTHLIKTRGQQVTLRCSSQSGHNTVSWYQQALGQGPQFIFQYYREEENGRGNFPPRFSGLQFPNYSSELNVNALELDDSALYLCASTRGQGSYEQYFGPGTRLTVT.

This clonotype came up many times. V is TRBV27 and J is TRBJ2-5; TRBD1 is a possible D gene (5 bases). V was clipped by 6 bases and J by 1 base, with 12 bases between them. The CDR3 is made up of 14 amino acids. The V gene's germline CDR1 is MNHEY and CDR2 SMNVEV (reference sequence). The CDR3: CASSRQITQETQYF. As DNA, the CDR3 is TGTGCCAGCAGCCGACAGATCACCCAAGAGACCCAGTACTTC.

The gene calls are TRBV18 and TRBJ2-7; 12 nucleotides agree with TRBD2. Germline V gene lookup returns CDR1 KGHSH and CDR2 LQKENI. V was clipped by 4 bases and J by 4 bases; unmatched bases: 11. The CDR3 loop spans 17 amino acids. The CDR3 coding sequence is TGTGCCAGCTCACGGGCTCTAGCGGGAGGGAGTGGATACGAGCAGTACTTC. Protein product: CASSRALAGGSGYEQYF. The variable domain in full, completed from reference TRBV18 and TRBJ2-7, reads NAGVMQNPRHLVRRRGQEARLRCSPMKGHSHVYWYRQLPEEGLKFMVYLQKENIIDESGMPKERFSAEFPKEGPSILRIQQVVRGDSAAYFCASSRALAGGSGYEQYFGPGTRLTVT.

This sequence joins TRBV7-4 and TRBJ2-1; the D gene is possibly TRBD2 (6 bases). Trimming left V 1 base short and J 8 bases short, with 12 bases between. CDR1 is SGHVT and CDR2 is SQSDAQ in the germline V gene. The CDR3 sequence is 14 residues long. CDR3 sequence (DNA): TGTGCCAGCAGCTTAGGACTAGACCCTGATGAGCAGTTCTTC. Translated: CASSLGLDPDEQFF.

This clonotype was detected only a few times. The rearrangement joins TRBV12-3 or TRBV12-4 to TRBJ2-7; 12 nucleotides align to TRBD2. CDR3 length: 14 residues. V gave up 6 bases and J gave up 4 bases; unmatched junction bases: 4. The CDR3 sequence is CASSQLAGGYEQYF. DNA of the CDR3: TGTGCCAGCAGCCAACTAGCGGGAGGATACGAGCAGTACTTC.

This clonotype was counted between two and nine times. This rearrangement joins TRBV20-1 to TRBJ1-6, with TRBD1 matching over 7 bases. V lost 5 bases, J lost 7 bases, and 11 bases stayed unmatched. The CDR3 runs 15 residues. In germline, CDR1 is DFQATT, CDR2 SNEGSKA (reference sequence). The CDR3 sequence is CSAGEMTGFNSPLHF. As DNA, the CDR3 is TGCAGTGCTGGGGAAATGACAGGGTTCAATTCACCCCTCCACTTT.

J is TRBJ2-2 and V is TRBV4-3; 8 nucleotides match TRBD1. CDR3 length: 16 amino acids. Losses at the gene ends were 0 bases for V and 6 bases for J; bases not matched to a gene: 6. Per the germline V gene, CDR1 is LGHNA and CDR2 is YSLEER. The CDR3 DNA reads TGCGCCAGCAGCCAAGACAGGGGGCATTTTTCCGGGGAGCTGTTTTTT. Protein: CASSQDRGHFSGELFF.

This clonotype has a handful of counts. V usage is TRBV12-3 or TRBV12-4 and J usage is TRBJ2-7; 8 bases map to TRBD2. V was clipped by 2 bases and J by 6 bases; unmatched bases: 3. CDR3 length: 13 residues. The CDR3 nucleotides are TGTGCCAGCAGTTTATCTGCGGGAGGCGAGCAGTACTTC. This sequence encodes CASSLSAGGEQYF.

This clonotype was seen a handful of times. The rearrangement joins TRBV5-1 to TRBJ2-1, with D perhaps being TRBD1 or TRBD2 (5 bases each). Looked up from germline, CDR1 is SGHRS and CDR2 is YFSETQ. Trimming took off 0 bases at V and 5 bases at J, with 15 bases between the two ends. The CDR3 sequence is 16 residues long. DNA of the CDR3: TGCGCCAGCAGCTTGGAGGTGGGACGGAGGAACAATGAGCAGTTCTTC. Translating gives CASSLEVGRRNNEQFF. The full variable domain, with the rest looked up from reference TRBV5-1 and TRBJ2-1, is KAGVTQTPRYLIKTRGQQVTLSCSPISGHRSVSWYQQTPGQGLQFLFEYFSETQRNKGNFPGRFSGRQFSNSRSEMNVSTLELGDSALYLCASSLEVGRRNNEQFFGPGTRLTVL.

This clonotype was observed a few times. The chain employs TRBV5-1 and TRBJ1-5; D is unclear. The germline V gene encodes CDR1 SGHRS and CDR2 YFSETQ. The V gene lost 1 base and the J gene lost 3 bases, with 8 bases spanning the gap. The CDR3 has 14 amino acids. CDR3: CASSLSGYNQPQHF. The CDR3 DNA reads TGCGCCAGCAGCTTGTCAGGTTACAATCAGCCCCAGCATTTT.

This clonotype was observed a few times. This chain links TRBV5-8 with TRBJ1-1; TRBD1 matches at 8 bases. V shed 0 bases and J 0 bases; nucleotides not matched to a gene: 7. Germline V gene sequence: CDR1 SGHTS, CDR2 YDEGEE. This CDR3 has 17 residues. The CDR3 loop is CASSLGIRTGMNTEAFF. In DNA, the CDR3 is TGTGCCAGCAGCTTGGGTATTCGGACAGGGATGAACACTGAAGCTTTCTTT. Together with reference TRBV5-8 and TRBJ1-1, the CDR3 gives the full variable domain: EAGVTQSPTHLIKTRGQQATLRCSPISGHTSVYWYQQALGLGLQFLLWYDEGEERNRGNFPPRFSGRQFPNYSSELNVNALELEDSALYLCASSLGIRTGMNTEAFFGQGTRLTVV.

The V and J genes are TRBV6-2 or TRBV6-3 and TRBJ2-2; D possibly corresponds to TRBD2 (6 bases). The CDR3 sequence is 14 residues long. Germline-derived CDR1 and CDR2 are MNHEY and SVGEGT. V was trimmed by 7 bases and J by 7 bases, leaving 16 bases between them. The CDR3 region has the DNA TGTGCCAGCAAAGACGGGGGATACGGCGGGGAGCTGTTTTTT. Its protein product is CASKDGGYGGELFF.

CDR3: CASSFSGTGRPYEQYF. The CDR3 DNA is TGTGCCAGCAGTTTCTCTGGGACAGGGAGACCCTACGAGCAGTACTTC. The chain couples TRBV28 to TRBJ2-7, with 9 positions matching TRBD1. The CDR3 covers 16 residues. Germline loops: CDR1 MDHEN, CDR2 SYDVKM. V shed 3 bases and J 2 bases; nucleotides not matched to a gene: 8.

The J gene is TRBJ2-7, the V gene TRBV29-1; D is perhaps TRBD1 (5 bases). Germline CDR1 SQVTM, CDR2 ANQGSEA. V lost 5 bases and J lost 4, with 9 bases in between. The CDR3 loop spans 11 amino acids. The DNA for the CDR3 is TGCAGCGTTAAGGGGCGATACGAGCAGTACTTC. Amino acid sequence: CSVKGRYEQYF.

This clonotype was counted ten times or more. The chain combines TRBV25-1 with TRBJ2-2; TRBD2 is a possible D gene (5 bases). This CDR3 is 12 amino acids long. V lost 2 bases and J lost 11, with 9 bases in between. Germline V gene lookup returns CDR1 MGHDK and CDR2 SYGVNS. The CDR3 sequence is CASSEGRIELFF. The CDR3 nucleotides are TGTGCCAGCAGTGAAGGGAGAATAGAGCTGTTTTTT.